These 6 T cell receptor beta chains were sequenced from one sample in a study of blood T cell repertoires in COVID-19. The repertoire was sequenced with immunoSEQ multiplex PCR; TCRdb's copy has only in-frame clones and lacks some. Found here are under 250,000 clones, more than 75% of them singletons; the top ten hold approximately 13%. The source material was peripheral blood. The receptors shown here come from a man older than 75 with acute or convalescent COVID-19.

This chain uses TRBV11-2 with TRBJ2-5, with D uncertain. Germline CDR1 and CDR2: SGHAT and FQNNGV. Trimming pared 2 bases from V and 4 bases from J, leaving 11 bases between. The CDR3 has 14 residues. This chain's CDR3 is CASSLRLGGETQYF. The CDR3 coding sequence is TGTGCCAGCAGCTTACGGCTAGGCGGAGAGACCCAGTACTTC.

The chain couples TRBV13 to TRBJ2-7; tentatively, D is TRBD2 (7 bases). Trimming took 4 bases from V and 2 from J, leaving 24 bases between them. The CDR3 covers 18 residues. CDR1 is PRHDT and CDR2 is FYEKMQ in the germline V gene (reference sequence). For the CDR3, the DNA is TGTGCCAGCAGCTCCACACGGGGTATCGGGGGGCCTACCTACGAGCAGTACTTC. It specifies CASSSTRGIGGPTYEQYF.

The V call is TRBV5-1, the J call TRBJ2-7, with 12 bases aligning to TRBD2. CDR1 is SGHRS, CDR2 YFSETQ, per germline. The V and J ends lost 5 bases and 10 bases, in that order; junction bases with no gene match: 7. This CDR3 spans 13 amino acids. CDR3 bases: TGCGCCAGCAGTGCAGGGACTAGCGGGTCCCAGTACTTC. Translating gives CASSAGTSGSQYF.

Only one count was recorded for this clone. V gene TRBV15 combines with J gene TRBJ1-2, with a possible D match to TRBD1 (6 bases). Trimming pared 0 bases from V and 8 bases from J, leaving 16 bases between. CDR1 is LNHNV and CDR2 is YYDKDF in the germline V gene (reference sequence). The CDR3 has 15 residues. The CDR3 DNA follows: TGTGCCACCAGCAGAGATGGGGCAGGGGTGAGAGGCTACACCTTC. Translated, it gives CATSRDGAGVRGYTF.

This clone appeared a single time. J is TRBJ1-1 and V is TRBV28; TRBD1 aligns across 7 bases. With 2 bases clipped from V and 7 bases from J, the junction kept 16 bases outside the gene matches. The length of the CDR3 is 17 residues. The germline V gene encodes CDR1 MDHEN and CDR2 SYDVKM. This CDR3 reads CASSLTMSGSQGVEAFF. The CDR3 DNA reads TGTGCCAGCAGTTTAACCATGTCGGGGTCCCAGGGGGTTGAAGCTTTCTTT.

The genes are TRBV2 and TRBJ1-5; D not resolved. CDR1 and CDR2 from the germline V gene are SNHLY and FYNNEI. V was shortened by 3 bases and J by 5 bases, with 5 bases between the two germline ends. The CDR3 contains 12 residues. For the CDR3, the DNA is TGTGCCAGCAGTGACTTCGATCAGCCCCAGCATTTT. It encodes CASSDFDQPQHF.